This T cell receptor (beta chain) was sequenced during a study of blood T cell repertoires in COVID-19. Study-wide context: Specimens from acute and convalescent COVID-19 originated in the United States, Italy and Spain.

The method was immunoSEQ multiplex PCR; TCRdb's version includes in-frame clones alone and lacks a portion of them. The sample includes about 300,000 clones, around 86% of them seen just once. In this sample, this clone turned up a few times. This CDR3 region has 16 residues. From germline, CDR1 is MNHEY and CDR2 SVGEGT. Unmatched junction bases numbered 5, after V lost 1 base and J lost 1 base. The sequencing sample was made of peripheral blood. The sequence was collected from a man between 65 and 79 years old with acute or convalescent COVID-19. The V call is TRBV6-2 or TRBV6-3, the J call TRBJ1-1; 8 bases are shared with TRBD1. The CDR3 DNA follows: TGTGCCAGCAGTTACTTCCGGACAGGGAGGAACACTGAAGCTTTCTTT. It codes for CASSYFRTGRNTEAFF.